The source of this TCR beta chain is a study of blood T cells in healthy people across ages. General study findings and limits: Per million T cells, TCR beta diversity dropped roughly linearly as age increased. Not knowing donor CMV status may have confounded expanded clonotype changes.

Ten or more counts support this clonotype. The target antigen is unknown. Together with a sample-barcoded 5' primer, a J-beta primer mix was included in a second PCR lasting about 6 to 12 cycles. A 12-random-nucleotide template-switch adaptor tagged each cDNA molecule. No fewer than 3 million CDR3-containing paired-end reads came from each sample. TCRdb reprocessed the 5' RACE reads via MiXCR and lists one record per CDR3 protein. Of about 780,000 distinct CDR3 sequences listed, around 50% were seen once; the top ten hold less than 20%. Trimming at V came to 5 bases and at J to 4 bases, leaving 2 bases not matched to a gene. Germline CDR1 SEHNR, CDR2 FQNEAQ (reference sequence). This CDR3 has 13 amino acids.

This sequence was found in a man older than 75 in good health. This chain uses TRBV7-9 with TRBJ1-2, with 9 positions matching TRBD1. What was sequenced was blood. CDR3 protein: CASSGTGSYGYTF. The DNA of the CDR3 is TGTGCCAGCAGCGGGACAGGGAGCTATGGCTACACCTTC. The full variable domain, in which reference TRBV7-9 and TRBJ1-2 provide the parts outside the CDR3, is DTGVSQNPRHKITKRGQNVTFRCDPISEHNRLYWYRQTLGQGPEFLTYFQNEAQLEKSRLLSDRFSAERPKGSFSTLEIQRTEQGDSAMYLCASSGTGSYGYTFGSGTRLTVV.